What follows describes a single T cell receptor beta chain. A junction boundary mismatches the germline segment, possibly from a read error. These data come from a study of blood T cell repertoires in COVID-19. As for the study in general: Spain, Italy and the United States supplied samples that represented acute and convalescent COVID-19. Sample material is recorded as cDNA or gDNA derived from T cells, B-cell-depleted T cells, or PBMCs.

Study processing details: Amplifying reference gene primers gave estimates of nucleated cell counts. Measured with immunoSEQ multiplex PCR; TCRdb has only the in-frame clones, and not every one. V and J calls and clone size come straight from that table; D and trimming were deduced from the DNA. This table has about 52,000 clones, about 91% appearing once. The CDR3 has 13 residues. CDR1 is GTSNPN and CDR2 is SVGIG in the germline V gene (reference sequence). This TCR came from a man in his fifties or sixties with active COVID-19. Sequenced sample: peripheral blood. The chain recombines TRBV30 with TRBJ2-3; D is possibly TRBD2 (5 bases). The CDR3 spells CAWNLGSKDTQYF. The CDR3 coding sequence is TGTGCCTGGAACCTGGGGAGCAAAGATACGCAGTATTTT.